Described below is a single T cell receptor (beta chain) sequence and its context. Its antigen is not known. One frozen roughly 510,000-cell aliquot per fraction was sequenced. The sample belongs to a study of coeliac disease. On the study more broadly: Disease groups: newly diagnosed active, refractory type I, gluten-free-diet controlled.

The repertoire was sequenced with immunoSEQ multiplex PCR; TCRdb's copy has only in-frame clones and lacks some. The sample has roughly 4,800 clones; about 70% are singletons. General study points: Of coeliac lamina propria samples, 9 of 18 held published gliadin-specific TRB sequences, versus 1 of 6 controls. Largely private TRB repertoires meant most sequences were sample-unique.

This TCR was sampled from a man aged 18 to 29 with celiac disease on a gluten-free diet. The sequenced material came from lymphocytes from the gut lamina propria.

CDR3 bases: TGTGCCAGCAGTGAAGGCCAGGGGAATCAGCCCCAGCATTTT. This translates into CASSEGQGNQPQHF. The chain is built from TRBV6-1 and TRBJ1-5; D possibly corresponds to TRBD1 (6 bases). V lost 1 base and J lost 4, with 8 bases in between. Germline CDR1 and CDR2: MNHNS and SASEGT. The CDR3 extends over 14 amino acids.